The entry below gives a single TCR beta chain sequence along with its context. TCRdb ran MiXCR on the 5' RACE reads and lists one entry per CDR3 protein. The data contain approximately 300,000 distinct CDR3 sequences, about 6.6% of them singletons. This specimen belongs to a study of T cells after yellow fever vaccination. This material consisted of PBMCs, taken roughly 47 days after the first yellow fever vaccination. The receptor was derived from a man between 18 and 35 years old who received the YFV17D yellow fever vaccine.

The CDR3 protein is CSLGGETQYF. The CDR3 DNA reads TGCAGCCTTGGGGGGGAGACCCAGTACTTC. This chain uses TRBV29-1 with TRBJ2-5; D possibly corresponds to TRBD2 (6 bases). The CDR3 consists of 10 residues. Deletions cut 8 bases from V and 5 bases from J, with 9 bases between. CDR1 is SQVTM, CDR2 ANQGSEA, per germline.